Below, 32 T cell receptor beta chains from the same sample are listed, as sequenced in a study of early T cells in non-severe SARS-CoV-2 infection. TCRdb re-derived calls from the 5' RACE reads in MiXCR, one entry per CDR3 protein. The sample includes tens of thousands of distinct CDR3 sequences, less than 15% of them seen just once. The sample comprised whole blood. Source of these receptors: an adult who was a healthcare worker with PCR-confirmed SARS-CoV-2 infection or an uninfected control (not recorded which).

This clonotype was detected ten times or more. This chain connects TRBV4-1 to TRBJ1-1; 7 bases line up with TRBD1. The germline V gene has CDR1 MGHRA and CDR2 YSYEKL. There are 17 residues in the CDR3. Unmatched junction bases numbered 11, after V lost 3 bases and J lost 1 base. The CDR3 protein is CASSQDPHDRANTEAFF. In nucleotides, the CDR3 is TGCGCCAGCAGCCAGGACCCGCATGACAGGGCGAACACTGAAGCTTTCTTT.

At least ten counts were recorded for this clonotype. The chain couples TRBV4-1 to TRBJ2-1, with D unresolved. V lost 1 base and J 0 bases, leaving 22 bases between the germline ends. The CDR3 runs 20 residues. Germline CDR1 reads MGHRA; CDR2 reads YSYEKL. The CDR3 DNA reads as TGCGCCAGCAGCCAAGCCCCTTCCTCCTGGGTACCCGGCTCCTACAATGAGCAGTTCTTC. It encodes CASSQAPSSWVPGSYNEQFF.

The chain recombines TRBV19 with TRBJ2-3, with TRBD1 matching over 8 bases. J gave up 4 bases and V 7 bases, and 7 bases lay outside the gene matches. This CDR3 has 14 amino acids. The germline gives CDR1 LNHDA, CDR2 SQIVND (reference sequence). CDR3 amino acids: CASKDRVGADTQYF. In nucleotides, the CDR3 is TGTGCCAGTAAGGACAGGGTGGGGGCAGATACGCAGTATTTT.

This clonotype occurred many times. The V call is TRBV20-1, the J call TRBJ2-6; D remains ambiguous. The germline CDR1 and CDR2 sequences are DFQATT and SNEGSKA (reference sequence). V dropped 0 bases and J dropped 0 bases, with 6 bases sitting between them. The CDR3 consists of 15 residues. This CDR3 reads CSARDRNSGANVLTF. For the CDR3, the DNA is TGCAGTGCTAGAGATCGAAACTCTGGGGCCAACGTCCTGACTTTC.

This clonotype was counted a few times. The J gene is TRBJ2-2, the V gene TRBV3-1; TRBD2 agrees at 10 bases. Germline CDR1 reads LGHDT; CDR2 reads YNNKEL (reference sequence). The CDR3 spans 14 residues. Trimming cost V 2 bases and J 6 bases; bases outside gene matches: 0. This chain's CDR3 is CASSQSGGAGELFF. The CDR3 DNA reads TGTGCCAGCAGCCAAAGCGGGGGGGCCGGGGAGCTGTTTTTT.

V and J are TRBV5-1 and TRBJ2-7; TRBD2 is a possible D gene (6 bases). From germline, CDR1 is SGHRS and CDR2 YFSETQ. V shed 3 bases and J shed 7 bases, with 14 bases lying between them. The CDR3 contains 13 residues. The CDR3 reads CASSWMEGQEQYF. CDR3 sequence (DNA): TGCGCCAGCAGCTGGATGGAGGGTCAAGAGCAGTACTTC.

Only a few counts were recorded for this clonotype. J is TRBJ2-3 and V is TRBV20-1; D is uncertain. The CDR3 is made up of 14 amino acids. Trimming pared 0 bases from V and 1 base from J, leaving 8 bases between. Germline CDR1 DFQATT, CDR2 SNEGSKA (reference sequence). CDR3: CSARDSYGTDTQYF. CDR3 in DNA: TGCAGTGCTAGAGATTCATACGGCACAGATACGCAGTATTTT.

This clonotype was seen at least ten times. The chain is built from TRBV12-3 or TRBV12-4 and TRBJ1-5; TRBD1 aligns across 11 bases. Trimming cost V 5 bases and J 7 bases; bases outside gene matches: 7. The CDR3 length is 15 residues. CDR3 residues: CASSHPGQGDQPQHF. For the CDR3, the DNA is TGTGCCAGCAGTCATCCGGGACAGGGGGACCAGCCCCAGCATTTT.

The chain employs TRBV29-1 and TRBJ2-3; D unclear. There are 14 residues in the CDR3. Trimming removed 6 bases at V and 9 bases at J, with 22 bases between. CDR1 SQVTM and CDR2 ANQGSEA come from the germline V gene. The CDR3 DNA reads TGCAGCGTGTCTGTCGTGGGCGGCAACCCCACGCAGTATTTT. Translation: CSVSVVGGNPTQYF.

This clonotype was seen a few times. J is TRBJ2-1 and V is TRBV3-1; D is unresolved. V shed 0 bases and J shed 2 bases, with 8 bases lying between them. The CDR3 has 15 residues. In germline, CDR1 is LGHDT, CDR2 YNNKEL (reference sequence). CDR3 sequence (DNA): TGTGCCAGCAGCCAAGATGAGGTGACCTACAATGAGCAGTTCTTC. It codes for CASSQDEVTYNEQFF.

The rearrangement uses TRBV19 and TRBJ2-1; tentative D call: TRBD2 (5 bases). Germline CDR1 is LNHDA and CDR2 is SQIVND (reference sequence). CDR3 length equals 13 residues. V was trimmed by 1 base and J by 6 bases, leaving 7 bases between them. The CDR3 reads CASSIVEGNEQFF. As DNA, the CDR3 is TGTGCCAGTAGTATAGTCGAGGGCAATGAGCAGTTCTTC.

This clonotype was seen many times. The gene calls are TRBV4-1 and TRBJ2-5; no clear D gene. The CDR3 is 16 amino acids. Per germline, CDR1 MGHRA and CDR2 YSYEKL. V was trimmed by 3 bases and J by 1 base, leaving 15 bases between them. In nucleotides, the CDR3 is TGCGCCAGCAGCCAGGCGGAACAGATTGTCCAAGAGACCCAGTACTTC. Translating it yields CASSQAEQIVQETQYF.

This clonotype occurred a few times. This chain uses TRBV12-3 or TRBV12-4 with TRBJ2-3; possibly TRBD1 or TRBD2 for D (6 bases each). The CDR3 length is 16 residues. Trimming took 5 bases from V and 3 from J, leaving 18 bases between them. The CDR3 reads CASSTTGGRGTDTQYF. The CDR3 DNA reads as TGTGCCAGCAGTACTACCGGGGGCAGGGGTACAGATACGCAGTATTTT.

The rearrangement joins TRBV7-9 to TRBJ2-7, with TRBD2 matching over 7 bases. This CDR3 spans 16 amino acids. V was clipped by 3 bases and J by 4 bases; unmatched bases: 12. The germline V gene encodes CDR1 SEHNR and CDR2 FQNEAQ (reference sequence). The CDR3 reads CASSFIEGGPPYEQYF. The CDR3 DNA sequence: TGTGCCAGCAGCTTTATAGAGGGAGGGCCCCCATACGAGCAGTACTTC.

This clonotype showed up just a few times. Germline and junction disagree at one end, which may indicate a read error. The chain is built from TRBV7-8 and TRBJ2-5; maybe TRBD2 (7 bases). This CDR3 region has 14 residues. The germline V gene has CDR1 SGHVS and CDR2 FQNEAQ. The CDR3 is CGSSLGGAGETQYF. DNA of the CDR3: TGTGGCAGCAGCTTGGGGGGGGCTGGTGAGACCCAGTACTTC.

There are a few counts of this clonotype. The chain joins TRBV12-3 or TRBV12-4 to TRBJ1-2; D gene ambiguous. V was pared by 5 bases and J by 2 bases, with 21 bases between. This CDR3 has 17 amino acids. The DNA of the CDR3 is TGTGCCAGCAGTCGCCGGGATCCGATGGGAATGAACTATGGCTACACCTTC. This gives the protein CASSRRDPMGMNYGYTF.

This clonotype turned up a few times. This chain uses TRBV12-3 or TRBV12-4 with TRBJ2-7, with D maybe TRBD1 (5 bases). V was trimmed by 2 bases and J by 2 bases, leaving 7 bases between them. This CDR3 spans 13 amino acids. The CDR3 sequence: CASSLWGPYEQYF. The CDR3 DNA reads as TGTGCCAGCAGTTTATGGGGCCCCTACGAGCAGTACTTC.

Many counts were recorded for this clonotype. V is TRBV5-1 and J is TRBJ1-5; D is unclear. The ends were cut back, 1 base at V and 5 bases at J, with 7 bases in the middle. The germline V gene has CDR1 SGHRS and CDR2 YFSETQ. The CDR3 contains 13 residues. In nucleotides, the CDR3 is TGCGCCAGCAGCTTGAGGGCCGATCAGCCCCAGCATTTT. Its translation: CASSLRADQPQHF. The whole variable domain, filled in from reference TRBV5-1 and TRBJ1-5, reads KAGVTQTPRYLIKTRGQQVTLSCSPISGHRSVSWYQQTPGQGLQFLFEYFSETQRNKGNFPGRFSGRQFSNSRSEMNVSTLELGDSALYLCASSLRADQPQHFGDGTRLSIL.

This clonotype was found many times. The chain couples TRBV6-1 to TRBJ2-3, with D perhaps TRBD1 (6 bases). Germline values: CDR1 MNHNS, CDR2 SASEGT. The V end lost 6 bases, the J end lost 2 bases, and 15 bases lay between the germline ends. The CDR3 loop spans 15 amino acids. The CDR3 sequence: CASRAQGWDTDTQYF. The CDR3 coding sequence is TGTGCCAGCAGGGCACAGGGTTGGGACACAGATACGCAGTATTTT.

This clonotype was counted many times. V and J are TRBV12-3 or TRBV12-4 and TRBJ2-1; D call uncertain. The V gene lost 6 bases and the J gene lost 4 bases, with 4 bases spanning the gap. The CDR3 spans 11 residues. Here the CDR3 reads CASSFYNEQFF. In DNA form, the CDR3 reads TGTGCCAGCAGCTTTTACAATGAGCAGTTCTTC.

V gene TRBV6-6 combines with J gene TRBJ2-7; possible D gene TRBD1, 6 bases. CDR1 and CDR2 from the germline V gene are MNHNY and SVGAGI (reference sequence). V gave up 0 bases and J gave up 5 bases, with 11 bases separating them. The CDR3 runs to 14 residues. The CDR3 loop is CASSYSTAGDEQYF. The CDR3 bases are TGTGCCAGCAGTTACTCGACTGCAGGGGACGAGCAGTACTTC.

This clonotype was counted at least ten times. The V gene is TRBV12-3 or TRBV12-4, the J gene TRBJ2-5; possible D gene TRBD1, 5 bases. The CDR3 contains 12 residues. Deletions cut 11 bases from V and 3 bases from J, with 13 bases between. In DNA form, the CDR3 reads TGTGCCTCTGGGGCAGCCAAAGAGACCCAGTACTTC. Protein: CASGAAKETQYF.

This clonotype appeared many times. The V call is TRBV3-1, the J call TRBJ1-3, with D perhaps TRBD1 (5 bases). The germline V gene has CDR1 LGHDT and CDR2 YNNKEL (reference sequence). This CDR3 is built from 16 residues. The germline V and J ends were trimmed by 2 bases and 0 bases, with 11 bases remaining between them. The CDR3 sequence is CASSQRGLYSGNTIYF. The CDR3 DNA is TGTGCCAGCAGCCAAAGGGGCCTCTACTCTGGAAACACCATATATTTT.

There are many counts of this clonotype. This rearrangement joins TRBV7-2 to TRBJ2-1; 11 bases match TRBD2. Germline CDR1 is SGHTA and CDR2 is FQGNSA. The length of the CDR3 is 17 residues. V dropped 4 bases and J dropped 9; count of bases not matched to a gene: 14. Here the CDR3 reads CASSYRIFSGRAGEQFF. The CDR3 nucleotides are TGTGCCAGCAGCTACCGAATCTTTAGCGGGAGGGCCGGTGAGCAGTTCTTC.

This chain joins TRBV12-3 or TRBV12-4 and TRBJ2-7, with TRBD1 matching 10 bases. The CDR3 extends over 15 amino acids. V dropped 6 bases and J dropped 7; count of bases not matched to a gene: 12. CDR3 sequence reads: CASSSPGQGMREQYF. CDR3 bases: TGTGCCAGCAGCTCCCCGGGACAGGGGATGAGGGAGCAGTACTTC.

This clonotype was picked up a small number of times. V gene TRBV6-2 or TRBV6-3 combines with J gene TRBJ2-1, with D unresolved. The V end lost 0 bases, the J end lost 10 bases, and 10 bases lay between the germline ends. The V gene's germline CDR1 is MNHEY and CDR2 SVGEGT. There are 13 residues in the CDR3. CDR3 protein: CASSYSALREQFF. Written as DNA, the CDR3 is TGTGCCAGCAGTTACTCGGCGCTCAGGGAGCAGTTCTTC.

This clonotype was seen a few times. This chain connects TRBV5-1 to TRBJ2-7; D is perhaps TRBD2 (5 bases). V lost 4 bases and J lost 0, with 14 bases in between. The CDR3 consists of 15 residues. CDR1 is SGHRS and CDR2 is YFSETQ in the germline V gene. CDR3 nucleotide sequence: TGCGCCAGCAGCCGTCCGGGAACGAGCTCCTACGAGCAGTACTTC. It specifies CASSRPGTSSYEQYF.

The gene calls are TRBV5-1 and TRBJ2-1; maybe TRBD2 (6 bases). V lost 4 bases to trimming and J lost 6 bases, with 17 bases between them. The V gene's germline CDR1 is SGHRS and CDR2 YFSETQ. This CDR3 is built from 15 residues. The CDR3 DNA sequence: TGCGCCAGCAGCCCCACGGGGGACCGAGGCAATGAGCAGTTCTTC. Its protein is CASSPTGDRGNEQFF.

Here the CDR3 DNA reads TGTGCCAGCAGTGGGCCAAGTAGCGGGAGCTACGAGCAGTACTTC. It codes for CASSGPSSGSYEQYF. V usage is TRBV12-3 or TRBV12-4 and J usage is TRBJ2-7; the match to TRBD2 covers 9 bases. The CDR3 contains 15 residues. V shed 5 bases and J 3 bases; nucleotides not matched to a gene: 8.

This chain links TRBV12-3 or TRBV12-4 with TRBJ2-1; the D gene is possibly TRBD2 (6 bases). V dropped 3 bases and J dropped 8 bases, with 20 bases sitting between them. The CDR3 sequence is 16 residues long. CDR3: CASSFVPGRGGDEQFF. The CDR3 coding sequence is TGTGCCAGCAGTTTCGTCCCGGGACGGGGAGGAGATGAGCAGTTCTTC.

V and J are TRBV7-8 and TRBJ2-1, with 12 nucleotides matching TRBD2. The CDR3 totals 18 residues. Germline CDR1 and CDR2: SGHVS and FQNEAQ. V lost 4 bases, J lost 6 bases, and 13 bases stayed unmatched. The CDR3 spells CASSSSRLAGAPSNEQFF. The CDR3 nucleotides are TGTGCCAGCAGCTCCAGCCGACTAGCGGGGGCCCCGAGCAATGAGCAGTTCTTC.

This clonotype has a handful of counts. The rearrangement links TRBV10-3 to TRBJ2-3, with 13 bases identical to TRBD2. Trimming at V came to 6 bases and at J to 6 bases, leaving 6 bases not matched to a gene. This CDR3 region has 15 residues. Germline V gives CDR1 ENHRY, CDR2 SYGVKD. CDR3 coding DNA: TGTGCCATCAGCGGGGGACTAGCGGGGAGCGATACGCAGTATTTT. It encodes CAISGGLAGSDTQYF.